This T cell receptor (beta chain) was recovered during a study of shared clonotypes between healthy human individuals. CD45RO-negative, CCR7-selected cells formed the naive CD8 fraction, which excluded terminally differentiated effector memory CD45RA+ cells. It was across several immunoSEQ plates that each subset's genomic DNA was evenly split. Libraries were prepared by immunoSEQ multiplex PCR; TCRdb keeps only in-frame clonotypes and omits some of them. The sample has roughly 2,000,000 clones, about 95% seen once; the top ten hold 1.2%. Study-wide points: In a few donors, about 5% of naive CD4 clonotypes appeared in common.

Trimming stripped 4 bases from V and 0 bases from J, with 11 bases between. CDR1 is MNHEY and CDR2 is SMNVEV in the germline V gene (reference sequence). There are 15 residues in the CDR3. In its sample, this clone was seen once. Antigen unknown. This chain uses TRBV27 with TRBJ2-3; TRBD2 is a possible D gene (6 bases). The origin of this receptor is a man aged 18-30 years in good health. The material sequenced was naive CD8+ T cells sorted from blood. The CDR3 nucleotides read TGTGCCAGCAGTTGGTCCGGGACTAGCACAGATACGCAGTATTTT. This encodes CASSWSGTSTDTQYF.